The 2 T cell receptor beta chains below were found in one sample sequenced in a study of cytomegalovirus exposure and HLA in healthy donors. It was with 60 Vbeta and 13 Jbeta primers that the PCR ran. Measured with immunoSEQ multiplex PCR; TCRdb has only the in-frame clones, and not every one. The sample contains fewer than 150,000 clones, over 65% of which appear only once. The specimen sequenced was PBMCs. These receptors originate from a male donor in good health and CMV-seronegative.

This clone was seen once. This chain links TRBV5-6 with TRBJ2-1, with 7 nucleotides matching TRBD2. With V trimmed by 2 bases and J by 5 bases, 13 bases remained unmatched. Germline V gene lookup returns CDR1 SGHDT and CDR2 YYEEEE. This CDR3 contains 17 residues. The CDR3 region is CASSFLSGRRGNNEQFF. CDR3 nucleotides: TGTGCCAGCAGCTTTCTTAGCGGGCGGCGTGGAAACAATGAGCAGTTCTTC. Full variable domain (missing parts from reference TRBV5-6 and TRBJ2-1): DAGVTQSPTHLIKTRGQQVTLRCSPKSGHDTVSWYQQALGQGPQFIFQYYEEEERQRGNFPDRFSGHQFPNYSSELNVNALLLGDSALYLCASSFLSGRRGNNEQFFGPGTRLTVL.

V gene TRBV5-1 combines with J gene TRBJ2-3, with 8 bases that match TRBD2. The germline V gene encodes CDR1 SGHRS and CDR2 YFSETQ. The CDR3 sequence is 14 residues long. Trimming took 4 bases from V and 5 from J; bases not matched to a gene: 6. The CDR3 sequence: CASSPGLGGDTQYF. DNA of the CDR3: TGCGCCAGCAGCCCGGGACTAGGAGGAGATACGCAGTATTTT.